These 20 T cell receptor beta chains originate from one sample sequenced in a study of T cell clones after liver transplantation. TCRdb's copy holds only in-frame clones and misses some; the assay was immunoSEQ multiplex PCR. Among 60,000 or so clones, less than 75% were seen once, and the ten largest hold about a tenth. The sample was CD4+ T cells from blood, taken at the 22-month timepoint. The receptors stem from a human patient who received a liver transplant. The graft donor may be the source of some T cells.

The V gene is TRBV6-1, the J gene TRBJ1-6, with TRBD1 identical over 9 bases. The CDR3 spans 14 residues. In germline, CDR1 is MNHNS, CDR2 SASEGT. Trimming at V came to 4 bases and at J to 8 bases, leaving 3 bases not matched to a gene. The CDR3 DNA follows: TGTGCCAGCAGTGTTGGGACAGGGTATTCACCCCTCCACTTT. As protein: CASSVGTGYSPLHF.

This clone has more than one count but fewer than ten. This sequence joins TRBV7-9 and TRBJ2-3, with D possibly TRBD1 on 6 matching bases. Per germline, CDR1 SEHNR and CDR2 FQNEAQ (reference sequence). The CDR3 length is 18 residues. Trimming removed 5 bases at V and 3 bases at J, with 24 bases between. CDR3 protein: CASSHFGPRGRRTDTQYF. CDR3 coding DNA: TGTGCCAGCAGCCATTTCGGACCCAGGGGTCGAAGAACAGATACGCAGTATTTT.

V gene TRBV7-9 combines with J gene TRBJ1-1; TRBD1 agrees at 7 bases. In germline, CDR1 is SEHNR, CDR2 FQNEAQ (reference sequence). The junction had 7 bases not matched to a gene; V was cut back by 5 bases and J by 4 bases. The CDR3 consists of 14 residues. CDR3 in DNA: TGTGCCAGCAGCCCCGACAGGGACGGCACTGAAGCTTTCTTT. Translation: CASSPDRDGTEAFF.

In its sample, this clone was seen a few times. This chain's CDR3 is CASMPDSNQPQHF. In DNA form, the CDR3 reads TGTGCCAGCATGCCGGATAGCAATCAGCCCCAGCATTTT. V usage is TRBV2 and J usage is TRBJ1-5, with no clear D. Trimming stripped 7 bases from V and 0 bases from J, with 7 bases between. Germline V gives CDR1 SNHLY, CDR2 FYNNEI. The CDR3 is made up of 13 amino acids.

V gene TRBV7-9 combines with J gene TRBJ1-5, with 7 bases fitting TRBD1. The CDR3 sequence is 15 residues long. V shed 5 bases and J 3 bases; nucleotides not matched to a gene: 7. Germline V gene lookup returns CDR1 SEHNR and CDR2 FQNEAQ (reference sequence). CDR3 sequence (DNA): TGTGCCAGCAGCAAGGGGGCCGGGGACAATCAGCCCCAGCATTTT. Its protein product is CASSKGAGDNQPQHF.

This clone showed up just a few times. The chain employs TRBV5-4 and TRBJ2-7; TRBD1 aligns across 9 bases. Germline V CDR1 and CDR2: SGHNT, YYREEE (reference sequence). CDR3 length equals 13 residues. Trimming cost V 4 bases and J 7 bases; bases outside gene matches: 6. CDR3 loop: CASSRDRDGEQYF. CDR3 nucleotide sequence: TGTGCCAGCAGCCGGGACAGGGACGGGGAGCAGTACTTC.

The rearrangement joins TRBV29-1 to TRBJ2-2; D ambiguous. Germline CDR1 and CDR2: SQVTM and ANQGSEA. This CDR3 spans 15 amino acids. V lost 2 bases, J lost 0 bases, and 10 bases lay in between. The DNA for the CDR3 is TGCAGCGTTGAACTAGGCCCCGCGAACACCGGGGAGCTGTTTTTT. Translation gives CSVELGPANTGELFF.

This clone was seen at least ten times. One end of the junction varies from germline; a read error may be responsible. V gene TRBV30 combines with J gene TRBJ1-2; 7 bases fit TRBD1. CDR3 length: 13 amino acids. CDR1 is GTSNPN, CDR2 SVGIG, per germline (reference sequence). DNA for the CDR3: TGTGCCTGGAGTGTACATAACAGGGGCCCTGTCTCCTTC. Amino acid sequence: CAWSVHNRGPVSF. Based on the CDR3 plus reference TRBV30 and TRBJ1-2, the full variable domain is SQTIHQWPATLVQPVGSPLSLECTVEGTSNPNLYWYRQAAGRGLQLLFYSVGIGQISSEVPQNLSASRPQDRQFILSSKKLLLSDSGFYLCAWSVHNRGPVSFGSGTRLTVV.

V usage is TRBV5-4 and J usage is TRBJ2-7; the match to TRBD1 covers 12 bases. CDR3 length: 15 residues. Trimming at V came to 4 bases and at J to 2 bases, leaving 4 bases not matched to a gene. From germline, CDR1 is SGHNT and CDR2 YYREEE (reference sequence). DNA for the CDR3: TGTGCCAGCAGCCCCCGGGACAGGGGGCCCTACGAGCAGTACTTC. This gives the protein CASSPRDRGPYEQYF.

The rearrangement links TRBV28 to TRBJ1-2; a possible D gene is TRBD1 (6 bases). V was shortened by 8 bases and J by 6 bases, with 19 bases between the two germline ends. Germline V gives CDR1 MDHEN, CDR2 SYDVKM. CDR3 length equals 14 residues. The DNA for the CDR3 is TGTGCCAGCCTTGGGGGCCTTCGGTCGAATGGCTACACCTTC. Protein: CASLGGLRSNGYTF.

The chain is built from TRBV18 and TRBJ2-7; D remains unclear. Germline V gene data show CDR1 as KGHSH and CDR2 as LQKENI. The CDR3 length is 15 residues. The V end was cut by 0 bases, the J end by 2 bases, with 11 bases between. CDR3 DNA: TGTGCCAGCTCACCACCTGCCGGGTCGACCTACGAGCAGTACTTC. Its translation: CASSPPAGSTYEQYF.

J is TRBJ2-4 and V is TRBV6-5; 8 nucleotides align to TRBD1. CDR3 length: 15 residues. Germline V gene sequence: CDR1 MNHEY, CDR2 SVGAGI. V gave up 6 bases and J gave up 3 bases; unmatched junction bases: 7. The CDR3 reads CASRSGQASKNIQYF. The CDR3 DNA follows: TGTGCCAGCAGGTCGGGACAGGCGAGCAAAAACATTCAGTACTTC.

This clone occurred once. The chain carries TRBV6-1 and TRBJ1-4; 12 bases are shared with TRBD1. Per germline, CDR1 MNHNS and CDR2 SASEGT. Trimming cost V 4 bases and J 4 bases; bases outside gene matches: 4. The CDR3 has 16 residues. CDR3 residues: CASSAGQGAGNEKLFF. The CDR3 region has the DNA TGTGCCAGCAGTGCGGGACAGGGGGCGGGTAATGAAAAACTGTTTTTT.

In regard to this clone: Other DNA sequences of this sample code for an identical CDR3. This chain uses TRBV7-2 with TRBJ2-7; 12 nucleotides line up with TRBD1. The CDR3 is made up of 15 amino acids. V dropped 5 bases and J dropped 5; count of bases not matched to a gene: 7. The germline CDR1 and CDR2 sequences are SGHTA and FQGNSA. This chain's CDR3 is CASSESGTGGHEQYF. The DNA for the CDR3 is TGTGCCAGCAGCGAGTCCGGGACAGGGGGCCACGAGCAGTACTTC.

The chain is built from TRBV11-2 and TRBJ2-5; TRBD1 matches at 8 bases. The V and J ends lost 4 bases and 4 bases, in that order; junction bases with no gene match: 8. Germline CDR1 reads SGHAT; CDR2 reads FQNNGV. The CDR3 is 15 amino acids. The CDR3 nucleotides are TGTGCCAGCAGCTCAAACAGGGGGAGAGGAGAGACCCAGTACTTC. Translation: CASSSNRGRGETQYF.

CDR3 sequence reads: CASSSAEPMSRGYTF. Written as DNA, the CDR3 is TGCGCCAGCAGTTCGGCAGAGCCTATGTCTCGCGGCTACACCTTC. V usage is TRBV5-1 and J usage is TRBJ1-2, with D unclear. The germline CDR1 and CDR2 sequences are SGHRS and YFSETQ. V was trimmed by 5 bases and J by 8 bases, leaving 22 bases between them. The length of the CDR3 is 15 residues.

This clone was seen only a few times. V is TRBV28 and J is TRBJ2-7, with TRBD1 matching 7 bases. This CDR3 is built from 14 residues. Trimming removed 3 bases from V and 5 bases from J; junction bases left unmatched: 7. CDR1 MDHEN and CDR2 SYDVKM come from the germline V gene. The CDR3 bases are TGTGCCAGCAGTTTCTACGCGACAGGGAACGAGCAGTACTTC. This encodes CASSFYATGNEQYF.

The chain joins TRBV10-3 to TRBJ1-1; D not resolved. This CDR3 is built from 11 residues. V lost 10 bases and J lost 7, with 13 bases in between. Germline V gene data show CDR1 as ENHRY and CDR2 as SYGVKD. Here the CDR3 reads CATMDSVEAFF. The CDR3 coding sequence is TGTGCCACCATGGATTCAGTTGAAGCTTTCTTT.

This clone was counted a single time. This sequence joins TRBV7-3 and TRBJ2-1; TRBD1 agrees at 8 bases. Germline-derived CDR1 and CDR2 are SGHTA and FQGTGA. The CDR3 has 15 amino acids. V gave up 5 bases and J gave up 3 bases; unmatched junction bases: 6. The CDR3 DNA reads TGTGCCAGCAGCGCGGACAGGGTTGGCTACAATGAGCAGTTCTTC. Its protein is CASSADRVGYNEQFF.

This clone showed up just a few times. V and J are TRBV11-2 and TRBJ1-1, with TRBD1 as a possible D gene (6 bases). This CDR3 comprises 14 residues. V was trimmed by 1 base and J by 0 bases, leaving 6 bases between them. The germline V gene has CDR1 SGHAT and CDR2 FQNNGV. The CDR3 DNA is TGTGCCAGCAGCTTAGGGACAGTGAACACTGAAGCTTTCTTT. It codes for CASSLGTVNTEAFF.